This T cell receptor beta chain was obtained from a study of T-cell memory formation after mild COVID-19. V lost 0 bases, J lost 5 bases, and 20 bases lay in between. CDR1 is DFQATT and CDR2 is SNEGSKA in the germline V gene (reference sequence). The CDR3 sequence is 17 residues long. Study-level points and caveats: The study found balanced CD4/CD8 in clones contracting day 15 to 85 and a CD4+ lean in later expanders.

Each CDR3 protein gets one entry after TCRdb re-called the 5' RACE reads with MiXCR. The table lists approximately 250,000 distinct CDR3 sequences, roughly 15% of them singletons. About this clonotype itself: What it recognizes is unknown.

The sample was PBMCs or a T cell subset sorted from them (not recorded which). The sequence derives from an adult woman who had mild COVID-19 (a few samples of this study predate the infection). Cell type and time point are not known. The rearrangement links TRBV20-1 to TRBJ2-1; no definite D call. Here the CDR3 DNA reads TGCAGTGCTAGAGATTCCCATGTATTTACGGTAAACAATGAGCAGTTCTTC. As protein: CSARDSHVFTVNNEQFF.